This passage covers 8 T cell receptor beta chains from one sample sequenced in a study of healthy donors' naive CD4 and CD8 T cells. TCR libraries were built from about 0.55 ug of total RNA by linear amplification. Each CDR3 protein gets one entry after TCRdb re-called the reads with MiXCR. The sample has 200,000 or so distinct CDR3 sequences, 74% seen once; the top ten hold roughly 2.3%. Sequencing was carried out using naive CD4+ and CD8+ T cells sorted from blood, pooled from several donors. The receptor set was obtained from a pool of human donors in good health; the sample pools cells from several healthy donors.

V gene TRBV29-1 combines with J gene TRBJ2-3, with D tentatively TRBD1 or TRBD2 (5 bases each). This CDR3 contains 13 residues. The V and J ends lost 2 bases and 5 bases respectively, with 11 bases between them. Germline V lookup: CDR1 SQVTM, CDR2 ANQGSEA. CDR3 bases: TGCAGCGTTGAATGGGGGAATGAAGATACGCAGTATTTT. Encoded protein: CSVEWGNEDTQYF.

The chain is built from TRBV5-6 and TRBJ1-1; tentatively, D is TRBD1 (5 bases). Germline V lookup: CDR1 SGHDT, CDR2 YYEEEE. CDR3 length equals 12 residues. Deletions cut 4 bases from V and 8 bases from J, with 12 bases between. The CDR3, as DNA: TGTGCCAGCAGCCGCCAGACAGTCGAAGCTTTCTTT. Protein: CASSRQTVEAFF.

The chain employs TRBV20-1 and TRBJ2-7, with a tentative D call TRBD1 (6 bases). Trimming pared 5 bases from V and 0 bases from J, leaving 14 bases between. This CDR3 contains 14 residues. CDR1 is DFQATT, CDR2 SNEGSKA, per germline (reference sequence). CDR3 region: CSAHAGASSYEQYF. In DNA form, the CDR3 reads TGCAGTGCTCATGCAGGGGCAAGCTCCTACGAGCAGTACTTC.

The chain joins TRBV29-1 to TRBJ2-6, with D unresolved. The germline V gene encodes CDR1 SQVTM and CDR2 ANQGSEA. There are 15 residues in the CDR3. V was shortened by 1 base and J by 1 base, with 8 bases between the two germline ends. CDR3 bases: TGCAGCGTTGAAGTAACGGTTTCTGGGGCCAACGTCCTGACTTTC. As protein: CSVEVTVSGANVLTF.

The genes are TRBV29-1 and TRBJ1-2, with 7 bases matching TRBD1. After removal of 5 bases from V and 3 bases from J, the junction contained 6 bases not matched to a gene. This CDR3 has 13 amino acids. Germline-derived CDR1 and CDR2 are SQVTM and ANQGSEA. For the CDR3, the DNA is TGCAGCGTTTCGACAGGGAAAGACTATGGCTACACCTTC. This sequence encodes CSVSTGKDYGYTF. The variable domain in full, with the rest retrieved from reference TRBV29-1 and TRBJ1-2, is SAVISQKPSRDICQRGTSLTIQCQVDSQVTMMFWYRQQPGQSLTLIATANQGSEATYESGFVIDKFPISRPNLTFSTLTVSNMSPEDSSIYLCSVSTGKDYGYTFGSGTRLTVV.

This clonotype was seen only a few times. This sequence joins TRBV30 and TRBJ2-3; TRBD1 aligns across 9 bases. V was clipped by 5 bases and J by 3 bases; unmatched bases: 0. The CDR3 is 12 residues long. Per the germline V gene, CDR1 is GTSNPN and CDR2 is SVGIG (reference sequence). The CDR3 DNA is TGTGCCTGGGACAGGGGGACAGATACGCAGTATTTT. It specifies CAWDRGTDTQYF.

CDR3 coding DNA: TGTGCCAGTAGTATGGTGCGGGGAAGCAATCAGCCCCAGCATTTT. Residues: CASSMVRGSNQPQHF. The V call is TRBV19, the J call TRBJ1-5; unclear D gene. Looked up from germline, CDR1 is LNHDA and CDR2 is SQIVND (reference sequence). The CDR3 totals 15 residues. Trimming removed 3 bases from V and 1 base from J, with 10 bases in between.

This clonotype was recorded only once. This rearrangement joins TRBV19 to TRBJ2-3; D is ambiguous. Germline CDR1 is LNHDA and CDR2 is SQIVND (reference sequence). The V gene lost 4 bases and the J gene lost 4 bases, with 12 bases spanning the gap. This CDR3 is 14 amino acids long. The CDR3 here is CASSTPGSPDTQYF. CDR3 nucleotide sequence: TGTGCCAGTAGTACCCCCGGCAGTCCAGATACGCAGTATTTT.